A single sample is the source of the 11 T cell receptor beta chains below, sequenced in a study of blood T cell repertoires in COVID-19. Profiled with immunoSEQ multiplex PCR; TCRdb holds only in-frame clones, not every one. The sample has hundreds of thousands of clones, roughly nine tenths seen once; the top ten hold around 12%. Source material: peripheral blood. The origin of the receptors is a woman aged 18-29 years who had recovered from COVID-19.

The gene calls are TRBV4-3 and TRBJ2-1; D is perhaps TRBD2 (6 bases). There are 15 residues in the CDR3. Trimming cost V 0 bases and J 2 bases, with 8 bases left between them. Germline values: CDR1 LGHNA, CDR2 YSLEER. CDR3 nucleotides: TGCGCCAGCAGCCAAGAGGCGGGAACCTACAATGAGCAGTTCTTC. Amino acids: CASSQEAGTYNEQFF.

This chain links TRBV15 with TRBJ1-1; no firm D call. CDR3 size: 12 residues. Germline V CDR1 and CDR2: LNHNV, YYDKDF (reference sequence). Trimming took 2 bases from V and 4 from J, leaving 5 bases between them. CDR3 bases: TGTGCCACCAGCAGACCGGGCACTGAAGCTTTCTTT. It encodes CATSRPGTEAFF.

V and J are TRBV4-2 and TRBJ2-3, with TRBD2 matching over 7 bases. CDR1 is LGHNA and CDR2 is YNFKEQ in the germline V gene. V shed 0 bases, J shed 15 bases, and the junction held 9 bases outside the gene matches. This CDR3 is built from 13 residues. This CDR3 is CASSQDGAGEDYF. Written as DNA, the CDR3 is TGTGCCAGCAGCCAAGATGGTGCGGGAGAGGATTATTTT.

The rearrangement uses TRBV7-2 and TRBJ2-3; D gene unclear. This CDR3 contains 12 residues. Germline assignment: CDR1 SGHTA and CDR2 FQGNSA. Between the trimmed V and J ends, which lost 5 bases and 6 bases, there was a span of 9 bases. CDR3 residues: CASSGGEDTQYF. CDR3 sequence (DNA): TGTGCCAGCAGCGGTGGAGAGGATACGCAGTATTTT.

The chain joins TRBV27 to TRBJ1-5, with TRBD1 matching 8 bases. The CDR3 length is 17 residues. The J segment lost 1 base and the V segment lost 5 bases, leaving 10 bases of the junction unmatched. The V gene's germline CDR1 is MNHEY and CDR2 SMNVEV (reference sequence). The chain's CDR3 is CASSPTWQGASNQPQHF. CDR3 bases: TGTGCCAGCAGTCCGACCTGGCAGGGGGCGAGCAATCAGCCCCAGCATTTT.

J is TRBJ1-1 and V is TRBV18; tentative D call: TRBD1 (6 bases). The CDR3 has 13 residues. Trimming stripped 3 bases from V and 4 bases from J, with 9 bases between. Germline CDR1 reads KGHSH; CDR2 reads LQKENI. The CDR3 nucleotides are TGTGCCAGCTCACCCCGGGGGGCCACTGAAGCTTTCTTT. It codes for CASSPRGATEAFF. Complete variable domain (other parts from reference TRBV18 and TRBJ1-1): NAGVMQNPRHLVRRRGQEARLRCSPMKGHSHVYWYRQLPEEGLKFMVYLQKENIIDESGMPKERFSAEFPKEGPSILRIQQVVRGDSAAYFCASSPRGATEAFFGQGTRLTVV.

This clone appeared a single time. The chain combines TRBV4-3 with TRBJ2-1; 11 bases line up with TRBD2. The V gene's germline CDR1 is LGHNA and CDR2 YSLEER. The CDR3 extends over 16 amino acids. V shed 0 bases and J 8 bases; nucleotides not matched to a gene: 6. The CDR3 loop reads CASSQDLAGGLDEQFF. Written as DNA, the CDR3 is TGCGCCAGCAGCCAAGACCTAGCGGGAGGACTCGATGAGCAGTTCTTC.

The genes are TRBV30 and TRBJ1-2; a possible D gene is TRBD1 (6 bases). The V gene's germline CDR1 is GTSNPN and CDR2 SVGIG (reference sequence). V gave up 2 bases and J gave up 6 bases, with 16 bases separating them. The CDR3 runs 14 residues. In nucleotides, the CDR3 is TGTGCCTGGAGTCGGAACAGGGAGTTAGATGGCTACACCTTC. Translated: CAWSRNRELDGYTF.

V and J are TRBV7-7 and TRBJ2-5, with TRBD2 identical over 7 bases. Germline V gene lookup returns CDR1 SSHAT and CDR2 FNYEAQ (reference sequence). This CDR3 contains 14 residues. V was pared by 2 bases and J by 5 bases, with 5 bases of the junction left unmatched. CDR3 amino acids: CASSLNRDYETQYF. The CDR3, as DNA: TGTGCCAGCAGCTTAAACCGGGACTATGAGACCCAGTACTTC.

This rearrangement joins TRBV4-3 to TRBJ2-1, with D maybe TRBD2 (5 bases). Germline V gene sequence: CDR1 LGHNA, CDR2 YSLEER. Trimming removed 1 base at V and 15 bases at J, with 16 bases between. The CDR3 is made up of 13 amino acids. The CDR3 coding sequence is TGCGCCAGCAGCCAAGGGATAGGAGGATTGCCGTTCTTC. Protein sequence: CASSQGIGGLPFF.

This clone was recorded once. The chain couples TRBV12-3 or TRBV12-4 to TRBJ2-7; the D is unclear. The ends were cut back, 3 bases at V and 1 base at J, with 7 bases in the middle. The CDR3 is made up of 13 amino acids. The CDR3 reads CASSLSVSYEQYF. CDR3 DNA sequence: TGTGCCAGCAGTTTGTCAGTGTCCTACGAGCAGTACTTC.